One and the same sample provided the 29 T cell receptor beta chains below, sequenced in a study of T-cell reconstitution after alpha-beta-depleted transplantation in children. The library targeted TCRbeta and was prepared with unique molecular identifiers. Using its own MiXCR run on the PCR reads, TCRdb lists one record per CDR3 protein. Here the sample spans approximately 300,000 distinct CDR3 sequences, 10% being singletons. Sequencing was performed on PBMCs, taken before TCRalphabeta/CD19-depleted stem cell transplant. The receptors originated from a boy younger than two with acute myeloid leukemia, due to receive a stem cell transplant.

In this sample, this clonotype turned up many times. This chain's CDR3 is CASSFSDRGANTEAFF. The CDR3 DNA reads TGCGCCAGCAGCTTCTCCGACAGGGGCGCGAACACTGAAGCTTTCTTT. This chain connects TRBV5-1 to TRBJ1-1; 8 positions match TRBD1. V gave up 2 bases and J gave up 1 base; unmatched junction bases: 7. The germline CDR1 and CDR2 sequences are SGHRS and YFSETQ. The CDR3 runs 16 residues. The full variable domain, rest sourced from reference TRBV5-1 and TRBJ1-1, is KAGVTQTPRYLIKTRGQQVTLSCSPISGHRSVSWYQQTPGQGLQFLFEYFSETQRNKGNFPGRFSGRQFSNSRSEMNVSTLELGDSALYLCASSFSDRGANTEAFFGQGTRLTVV.

This clonotype was observed at least ten times. This rearrangement joins TRBV5-1 to TRBJ2-5; D is ambiguous. Trimming took 3 bases from V and 4 from J, leaving 13 bases between them. Germline-derived CDR1 and CDR2 are SGHRS and YFSETQ. The length of the CDR3 is 14 residues. The CDR3 is CASSWVTAPETQYF. CDR3 sequence (DNA): TGCGCCAGCAGCTGGGTAACAGCGCCAGAGACCCAGTACTTC.

This clonotype was picked up many times. The chain links TRBV20-1 to TRBJ1-4; D is perhaps TRBD1 (6 bases). Deletions cut 6 bases from V and 7 bases from J, with 15 bases between. CDR3 size: 13 residues. Germline CDR1 DFQATT, CDR2 SNEGSKA (reference sequence). The CDR3 spells CSAETGSGEKLFF. Here the CDR3 DNA reads TGCAGTGCCGAAACAGGGAGTGGTGAAAAACTGTTTTTT.

This clonotype has at least ten counts. The gene calls are TRBV12-3 or TRBV12-4 and TRBJ2-7; 11 nucleotides match TRBD1. This CDR3 comprises 15 residues. Trimming cost V 2 bases and J 6 bases; bases outside gene matches: 6. In DNA form, the CDR3 reads TGTGCCAGCAGTTTACCCGGGACAGGGGGGTCCGAGCAGTACTTC. This codes for CASSLPGTGGSEQYF.

In this sample, this clonotype turned up many times. This chain links TRBV13 with TRBJ1-1, with D unresolved. V was trimmed by 5 bases and J by 5 bases, leaving 15 bases between them. The CDR3 has 14 amino acids. Germline lookup yields CDR1 PRHDT and CDR2 FYEKMQ (reference sequence). CDR3 coding DNA: TGTGCCAGCAGCCCAGCCGGGCTCGGGACTGAAGCTTTCTTT. It codes for CASSPAGLGTEAFF.

This clonotype was counted many times. The chain joins TRBV12-3 or TRBV12-4 to TRBJ2-4, with TRBD2 as a possible D gene (6 bases). V dropped 1 base and J dropped 13 bases, with 11 bases sitting between them. The CDR3 is made up of 12 amino acids. CDR3 sequence: CASSLVRGGQYF. The CDR3 nucleotides read TGTGCCAGCAGTTTAGTTAGGGGAGGCCAGTACTTC.

This clonotype was observed many times. J is TRBJ1-1 and V is TRBV5-1, with a weak D call TRBD1 (5 bases). Trimming took off 1 base at V and 6 bases at J, with 13 bases between the two ends. The germline V gene has CDR1 SGHRS and CDR2 YFSETQ. The CDR3 covers 14 residues. Here the CDR3 reads CASSLPGVVAEAFF. The DNA for the CDR3 is TGCGCCAGCAGCTTGCCGGGGGTAGTTGCTGAAGCTTTCTTT.

This clonotype was observed many times. This chain uses TRBV7-8 with TRBJ2-3, with 9 nucleotides matching TRBD2. Germline trimming cut 1 base from V and 8 bases from J; bases unmatched to any gene: 4. Germline V gene lookup returns CDR1 SGHVS and CDR2 FQNEAQ. CDR3 length: 14 residues. This chain's CDR3 is CASSLGRGRGTQYF. CDR3 bases: TGTGCCAGCAGCTTAGGGCGCGGGAGGGGTACGCAGTATTTT.

This clonotype was counted a few times. The chain joins TRBV15 to TRBJ2-5, with 7 bases fitting TRBD2. After removal of 0 bases from V and 1 base from J, the junction contained 11 bases not matched to a gene. The CDR3 spans 18 residues. CDR1 LNHNV and CDR2 YYDKDF come from the germline V gene (reference sequence). CDR3 nucleotide sequence: TGTGCCACCAGCAGAGATGAAGGCTGGCCTAGCGGCCAAGAGACCCAGTACTTC. The encoded protein is CATSRDEGWPSGQETQYF.

In its sample, this clonotype was seen many times. The chain recombines TRBV7-9 with TRBJ1-4, with D hard to call. V lost 5 bases to trimming and J lost 10 bases, with 14 bases between them. Germline CDR1 SEHNR, CDR2 FQNEAQ (reference sequence). The CDR3 contains 13 residues. CDR3 bases: TGTGCCAGCAGCCGCTCATCCGCCGGAAAACTGTTTTTT. Its translation: CASSRSSAGKLFF.

The table lists this clonotype with a few counts. This chain joins TRBV20-1 and TRBJ2-1; 8 nucleotides match TRBD2. The CDR3 is made up of 15 amino acids. After removal of 3 bases from V and 3 bases from J, the junction contained 7 bases not matched to a gene. Germline CDR1 reads DFQATT; CDR2 reads SNEGSKA (reference sequence). CDR3 amino acids: CSASPFRGGYNEQFF. The CDR3 coding sequence is TGCAGTGCTAGTCCTTTCCGGGGGGGCTACAATGAGCAGTTCTTC.

The V and J genes are TRBV9 and TRBJ2-3; 7 nucleotides line up with TRBD1. In germline, CDR1 is SGDLS, CDR2 YYNGEE. The V segment lost 0 bases and the J segment 1 base; nucleotides outside the gene matches: 2. CDR3 length: 15 residues. The CDR3 reads CASSVGQGRTDTQYF. The CDR3 DNA reads as TGTGCCAGCAGCGTAGGACAGGGCCGCACAGATACGCAGTATTTT.

This clonotype was seen at least ten times. For the CDR3, the DNA is TGTGCCAGCAGTGGAGGGGTTTGGACTGAAGCTTTCTTT. It yields the protein CASSGGVWTEAFF. V gene TRBV25-1 combines with J gene TRBJ1-1; D possibly corresponds to TRBD1 (5 bases). This CDR3 contains 13 residues. The germline V gene encodes CDR1 MGHDK and CDR2 SYGVNS. Trimming stripped 4 bases from V and 5 bases from J, with 11 bases between.

This clonotype was seen a handful of times. The chain couples TRBV18 to TRBJ2-2; D gene unclear. CDR3 size: 15 residues. V was pared by 5 bases and J by 7 bases, with 17 bases between. CDR1 is KGHSH, CDR2 LQKENI, per germline. CDR3 DNA sequence: TGTGCCAGCTCAATGTCCGGTGGCGATTACGGGGAGCTGTTTTTT. As protein: CASSMSGGDYGELFF.

This clonotype was picked up many times. J is TRBJ1-3 and V is TRBV5-5; 9 bases are shared with TRBD1. Germline V CDR1 and CDR2: SGHKS, YYEKEE (reference sequence). The CDR3 has 15 amino acids. J gave up 0 bases and V 2 bases, and 0 bases lay outside the gene matches. The CDR3: CASSLQGASGNTIYF. For the CDR3, the DNA is TGTGCCAGCAGCTTACAGGGGGCCTCTGGAAACACCATATATTTT.

V is TRBV28 and J is TRBJ2-3; D may be TRBD1 or TRBD2 (5 bases each). V was cut by 4 bases and J by 1 base, with 12 bases left in between. The germline V gene has CDR1 MDHEN and CDR2 SYDVKM. CDR3 length equals 15 residues. The CDR3 loop is CASSWTSGRTDTQYF. DNA for the CDR3: TGTGCCAGCAGTTGGACATCGGGACGCACAGATACGCAGTATTTT.

In its sample, this clonotype was seen many times. The chain carries TRBV9 and TRBJ2-7, with 7 nucleotides matching TRBD1. The V segment lost 4 bases and the J segment 6 bases; nucleotides outside the gene matches: 4. Germline assignment: CDR1 SGDLS and CDR2 YYNGEE. The CDR3 is 12 residues long. CDR3: CASSTRDSEQYF. The DNA for the CDR3 is TGTGCCAGCAGCACCCGGGACAGCGAGCAGTACTTC. The whole variable domain, filled in from reference TRBV9 and TRBJ2-7, reads DSGVTQTPKHLITATGQRVTLRCSPRSGDLSVYWYQQSLDQGLQFLIQYYNGEERAKGNILERFSAQQFPDLHSELNLSSLELGDSALYFCASSTRDSEQYFGPGTRLTVT.

The chain couples TRBV20-1 to TRBJ2-1; 8 bases match TRBD2. The CDR3 consists of 15 residues. Per germline, CDR1 DFQATT and CDR2 SNEGSKA (reference sequence). V trimming: 3 bases; J trimming: 7 bases; junction bases outside the gene matches: 11. CDR3 protein: CSARTSGTRRNEQFF. In DNA, the CDR3 is TGCAGTGCTAGGACCTCCGGGACTAGGCGGAATGAGCAGTTCTTC.

This clonotype was seen at least ten times. CDR3 sequence reads: CASSLDRPLAGYNEQFF. The CDR3 bases are TGTGCCAGCAGCTTAGATCGCCCGCTAGCGGGGTACAATGAGCAGTTCTTC. J is TRBJ2-1 and V is TRBV11-2; 9 bases map to TRBD2. Trimming at V came to 0 bases and at J to 4 bases, leaving 7 bases not matched to a gene. CDR3 length: 17 residues. Germline V gene lookup returns CDR1 SGHAT and CDR2 FQNNGV. Full variable domain (outside the CDR3, taken from reference TRBV11-2 and TRBJ2-1): EAGVAQSPRYKIIEKRQSVAFWCNPISGHATLYWYQQILGQGPKLLIQFQNNGVVDDSQLPKDRFSAERLKGVDSTLKIQPAKLEDSAVYLCASSLDRPLAGYNEQFFGPGTRLTVL.

This clonotype has ten or more counts. The chain links TRBV28 to TRBJ1-2; 7 bases map to TRBD1. Looked up from germline, CDR1 is MDHEN and CDR2 is SYDVKM. CDR3 length: 14 residues. The junction had 2 bases not matched to a gene; V was cut back by 2 bases and J by 2 bases. The chain's CDR3 is CASSLRQGNYGYTF. CDR3 sequence (DNA): TGTGCCAGCAGTTTACGACAGGGAAACTATGGCTACACCTTC.

Turning to this clonotype: Given a much more abundant clone one base away, this may be a read error. This rearrangement joins TRBV4-1 to TRBJ2-3; D not resolved. Trimming left V 3 bases short and J 2 bases short, with 3 bases between. The CDR3 totals 12 residues. Per germline, CDR1 MGHRA and CDR2 YSYEKL. CDR3 DNA: TGCGCCAGCAGCCACTTCACAGATACGCAGTATTTT. Protein sequence: CASSHFTDTQYF.

This clonotype was counted at least ten times. This rearrangement joins TRBV28 to TRBJ2-3, with D uncertain. Trimming removed 3 bases from V and 5 bases from J, with 15 bases in between. The CDR3 sequence is 15 residues long. CDR1 and CDR2 (germline): MDHEN, SYDVKM. The CDR3 sequence: CASSFLANAQDTQYF. The CDR3 DNA sequence: TGTGCCAGCAGTTTTTTGGCTAATGCACAAGATACGCAGTATTTT.

This clonotype was seen ten or more times. J is TRBJ2-3 and V is TRBV4-3; either TRBD1 or TRBD2 may fit D (5 bases each). Germline CDR1 LGHNA, CDR2 YSLEER. With 3 bases removed from V and 0 bases from J, the gap between germline ends came to 7 bases. CDR3 size: 14 residues. The CDR3 DNA reads as TGCGCCAGCAGCCATCGGGACAGCACAGATACGCAGTATTTT. Amino acids: CASSHRDSTDTQYF.

This clonotype was detected ten times or more. The chain employs TRBV28 and TRBJ1-3, with 7 bases that match TRBD1. With V trimmed by 8 bases and J by 0 bases, 10 bases remained unmatched. This CDR3 contains 16 residues. Germline values: CDR1 MDHEN, CDR2 SYDVKM. CDR3 in DNA: TGTGCCAGCTTCCAAGAGGGGGCGATCTCTGGAAACACCATATATTTT. It translates to CASFQEGAISGNTIYF. Filled out from reference TRBV28 and TRBJ1-3, the complete variable domain reads DVKVTQSSRYLVKRTGEKVFLECVQDMDHENMFWYRQDPGLGLRLIYFSYDVKMKEKGDIPEGYSVSREKKERFSLILESASTNQTSMYLCASFQEGAISGNTIYFGEGSWLTVV.

This clonotype was observed many times. V gene TRBV5-5 combines with J gene TRBJ2-1, with D possibly matching TRBD1 (6 bases). The CDR3 has 17 residues. V lost 0 bases to trimming and J lost 0 bases, with 13 bases between them. CDR1 and CDR2 from the germline V gene are SGHKS and YYEKEE (reference sequence). This CDR3 reads CASSLGLQGSSYNEQFF. CDR3 bases: TGTGCCAGCAGCTTGGGTCTACAGGGAAGCTCCTACAATGAGCAGTTCTTC.

This clonotype was seen repeatedly, ten times or more. This chain uses TRBV6-1 with TRBJ1-6; TRBD1 aligns across 8 bases. The CDR3 has 15 amino acids. Germline V CDR1 and CDR2: MNHNS, SASEGT. Germline trimming cut 6 bases from V and 7 bases from J; bases unmatched to any gene: 8. The CDR3: CASSLAGTGNSPLHF. The CDR3 DNA reads as TGTGCCAGCAGCCTAGCCGGGACAGGAAATTCACCCCTCCACTTT.

The table lists this clonotype with many counts. The rearrangement links TRBV20-1 to TRBJ1-1; no reliable D call. Germline CDR1 is DFQATT and CDR2 is SNEGSKA (reference sequence). V gave up 0 bases and J gave up 4 bases, with 9 bases separating them. This CDR3 is 13 amino acids long. The CDR3 bases are TGCAGTGCTAGAGAGGAGGGAGGCACTGAAGCTTTCTTT. As protein: CSAREEGGTEAFF.

The V gene is TRBV28, the J gene TRBJ2-6, with D perhaps TRBD1 (5 bases). The CDR3 contains 16 residues. Deletions cut 8 bases from V and 0 bases from J, with 14 bases between. Germline CDR1 reads MDHEN; CDR2 reads SYDVKM. The CDR3 reads CASEQGSSSGANVLTF. In DNA, the CDR3 is TGTGCCAGCGAGCAGGGTAGTTCCTCTGGGGCCAACGTCCTGACTTTC.

This clonotype came up many times. V and J are TRBV3-1 and TRBJ1-5; no firm D call. Germline V gene sequence: CDR1 LGHDT, CDR2 YNNKEL (reference sequence). V was clipped by 0 bases and J by 4 bases, with 10 bases between them. This CDR3 spans 15 amino acids. CDR3 DNA: TGTGCCAGCAGCCAAGAGTTGGGAGGGAATCAGCCCCAGCATTTT. Amino acid sequence: CASSQELGGNQPQHF.